This T cell receptor beta chain is drawn from a study of T cell responses to AZD1222 COVID-19 vaccine. About this clone itself: Antigen specificity is unknown.

Germline V gene lookup returns CDR1 KGHSH and CDR2 LQKENI. J lost 9 bases, V lost 4 bases, and 5 bases had no gene match. The CDR3 totals 13 residues. Study-wide results and limits: Baseline seropositivity occurred in only six AZD1222 recipients. Compared with day 0, the breadth and depth of the Spike-specific TCR repertoire rose significantly after two doses of AZD1222.

Timing groups of about 4 and about 12 weeks for second doses were pooled. Repertoires were generated with immunoSEQ multiplex PCR, while TCRdb's copy carries only in-frame clones and drops some. The profile shows around 140,000 clones, almost 95% of them singletons. The clonotype was recovered from an adult who received the AZD1222 COVID-19 vaccine. V gene TRBV18 combines with J gene TRBJ1-4; 7 bases align to TRBD1. This specimen was peripheral blood, taken 28 days after the second AZD1222 dose. The CDR3 DNA is TGTGCCAGCTCACACGACAGGGACCAAAAACTGTTTTTT. Its protein product is CASSHDRDQKLFF.